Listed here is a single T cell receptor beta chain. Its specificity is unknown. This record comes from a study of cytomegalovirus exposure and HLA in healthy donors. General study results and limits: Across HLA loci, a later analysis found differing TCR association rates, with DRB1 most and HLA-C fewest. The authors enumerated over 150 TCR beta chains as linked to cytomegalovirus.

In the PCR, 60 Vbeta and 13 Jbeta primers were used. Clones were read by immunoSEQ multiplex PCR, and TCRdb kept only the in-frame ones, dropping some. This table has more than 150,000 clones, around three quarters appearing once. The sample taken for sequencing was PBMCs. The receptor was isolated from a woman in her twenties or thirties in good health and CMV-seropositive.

The CDR3 protein is CSVADGTNEKLFF. The CDR3 DNA is TGCAGCGTCGCGGATGGAACTAATGAAAAACTGTTTTTT. This chain uses TRBV29-1 with TRBJ1-4; D not certain. The CDR3 loop spans 13 amino acids. The ends were cut back, 6 bases at V and 1 base at J, with 9 bases in the middle. Per the germline V gene, CDR1 is SQVTM and CDR2 is ANQGSEA. The variable domain in full, with the rest retrieved from reference TRBV29-1 and TRBJ1-4, is SAVISQKPSRDICQRGTSLTIQCQVDSQVTMMFWYRQQPGQSLTLIATANQGSEATYESGFVIDKFPISRPNLTFSTLTVSNMSPEDSSIYLCSVADGTNEKLFFGSGTQLSVL.